This T cell receptor beta chain was identified during a study of cytomegalovirus exposure and HLA in healthy donors. Study-wide results and caveats: Among CMV-associated TCR beta chains, most appeared HLA-restricted in a later analysis.

After removal of 5 bases from V and 2 bases from J, the junction contained 7 bases not matched to a gene. The germline CDR1 and CDR2 sequences are LNHDA and SQIVND (reference sequence). The CDR3 loop spans 16 amino acids. With regard to this clone: Its antigen is not identified.

The PCR used 60 Vbeta and 13 Jbeta primers. Libraries were prepared by immunoSEQ multiplex PCR; TCRdb keeps only in-frame clonotypes and omits some of them. This table has 95,000 to 150,000 clones, 15% appearing once. This sequence was found in a woman younger than 30 in good health and CMV-seronegative. V gene TRBV19 combines with J gene TRBJ2-7, with 12 bases fitting TRBD2. The sequencing input was PBMCs. The CDR3: CASSVGTSGPTYEQYF. The CDR3 coding sequence is TGTGCCAGTAGTGTCGGGACTAGCGGGCCAACCTACGAGCAGTACTTC.